A single sample is the source of the 22 T cell receptor beta chains below, sequenced in a study of identical twins (dated by TCRdb to the mid-2010s). The library was prepared using 5' RACE. This sample was sequenced with an Illumina HiSeq 2000. In-frame beta chains were kept once TCRdb had trimmed the public reads at Q25 with fastp and called clones with MiXCR. Rows merge per CDR3 protein into single entries with the most common DNA and genes. Recorded for this sample are 550,000 to 700,000 distinct CDR3 sequences; over 8.5% of them occurred a single time. The leading ten clones occupy 2.5% to 3.5% of the sample. This same sample was also part of a study on yellow fever vaccine responses in identical twins.

The sample was PBMCs. The receptors were sampled from a woman younger than 30 in good health.

In its sample, this clonotype was seen many times. The J gene is TRBJ1-1, the V gene TRBV29-1, with D possibly TRBD1 on 5 matching bases. In germline, CDR1 is SQVTM, CDR2 ANQGSEA. Between the trimmed V and J ends, which lost 4 bases and 8 bases, there was a span of 8 bases. The CDR3 consists of 10 residues. DNA for the CDR3: TGCAGCGTTGGGGGGGTCGAAGCTTTCTTT. It is translated as CSVGGVEAFF. Using reference TRBV29-1 and TRBJ1-1 for the parts outside the CDR3, the full variable domain is SAVISQKPSRDICQRGTSLTIQCQVDSQVTMMFWYRQQPGQSLTLIATANQGSEATYESGFVIDKFPISRPNLTFSTLTVSNMSPEDSSIYLCSVGGVEAFFGQGTRLTVV.

This CDR3 is CASSYMDTGELFF. In nucleotides, the CDR3 is TGTGCCAGCAGTTATATGGACACCGGGGAGCTGTTTTTT. This chain links TRBV5-6 with TRBJ2-2; unclear D gene. CDR3 length equals 13 residues. V dropped 5 bases and J dropped 3 bases, with 8 bases sitting between them. Germline V lookup: CDR1 SGHDT, CDR2 YYEEEE. The whole variable domain, remainder taken from reference TRBV5-6 and TRBJ2-2, is DAGVTQSPTHLIKTRGQQVTLRCSPKSGHDTVSWYQQALGQGPQFIFQYYEEEERQRGNFPDRFSGHQFPNYSSELNVNALLLGDSALYLCASSYMDTGELFFGEGSRLTVL.

The chain carries TRBV20-1 and TRBJ2-3, with 9 bases that match TRBD2. The V gene end was trimmed by 6 bases and the J gene end by 2 bases; junction bases not matched to a gene: 9. The CDR3 has 15 amino acids. Germline-derived CDR1 and CDR2 are DFQATT and SNEGSKA (reference sequence). Here the CDR3 DNA reads TGCAGTGCAGTGCCGGGACTAGCACTCACAGATACGCAGTATTTT. Amino acids: CSAVPGLALTDTQYF.

This clonotype occurred many times. V gene TRBV27 combines with J gene TRBJ2-6; possibly TRBD2 for D (5 bases). Per germline, CDR1 MNHEY and CDR2 SMNVEV (reference sequence). V was trimmed by 6 bases and J by 0 bases, leaving 15 bases between them. The CDR3 has 17 residues. The CDR3 loop reads CASSTMDSNSGANVLTF. The CDR3 nucleotides read TGTGCCAGCAGCACAATGGACTCCAACTCTGGGGCCAACGTCCTGACTTTC.

The DNA of the CDR3 is TGTGCCAGCACCCCGACAGGGAGCGGGGCCAACGTCCTGACTTTC. It codes for CASTPTGSGANVLTF. This chain joins TRBV12-3 or TRBV12-4 and TRBJ2-6; 7 bases agree with TRBD1. CDR3 size: 15 residues. V gave up 7 bases and J gave up 4 bases; unmatched junction bases: 7.

The chain links TRBV7-9 to TRBJ2-2; 8 bases line up with TRBD1. The CDR3 runs 16 residues. The germline V gene encodes CDR1 SEHNR and CDR2 FQNEAQ (reference sequence). Trimming at V came to 7 bases and at J to 3 bases, leaving 10 bases not matched to a gene. As DNA, the CDR3 is TGTGCCAGCAATGATATCGGGACAGGAGACACCGGGGAGCTGTTTTTT. It translates to CASNDIGTGDTGELFF.

This clonotype was counted between two and nine times. CDR3 sequence reads: CASSTPPETQYF. The CDR3 nucleotides are TGTGCCAGCAGCACCCCGCCAGAGACCCAGTACTTC. This sequence joins TRBV6-2 or TRBV6-3 and TRBJ2-5; D is ambiguous. Trimming cost V 6 bases and J 4 bases, with 9 bases left between them. In germline, CDR1 is MNHEY, CDR2 SVGEGT. This CDR3 contains 12 residues.

Only a few counts were recorded for this clonotype. The chain joins TRBV20-1 to TRBJ2-5; maybe TRBD2 (5 bases). This CDR3 comprises 12 residues. V shed 6 bases and J shed 2 bases, with 10 bases lying between them. CDR1 and CDR2 (germline): DFQATT, SNEGSKA (reference sequence). CDR3 region: CSAASGQETQYF. Written as DNA, the CDR3 is TGCAGTGCCGCAAGCGGTCAAGAGACCCAGTACTTC.

This clonotype occurred many times. This chain uses TRBV4-3 with TRBJ2-7; 7 bases line up with TRBD1. V dropped 2 bases and J dropped 3; count of bases not matched to a gene: 7. Per the germline V gene, CDR1 is LGHNA and CDR2 is YSLEER. The CDR3 sequence is 15 residues long. CDR3 residues: CASSQTRDSFYEQYF. The DNA for the CDR3 is TGCGCCAGCAGCCAAACAAGGGACAGCTTCTACGAGCAGTACTTC.

This clonotype was seen only a few times. The V and J genes are TRBV5-1 and TRBJ2-2, with 7 positions matching TRBD1. Germline CDR1 is SGHRS and CDR2 is YFSETQ. The CDR3 is 13 residues long. J lost 5 bases, V lost 5 bases, and 3 bases had no gene match. CDR3 amino acids: CASRDRDTGELFF. The CDR3 region has the DNA TGCGCCAGCAGAGACAGGGATACCGGGGAGCTGTTTTTT.

This clonotype was seen more than once but under ten times. The V call is TRBV12-3 or TRBV12-4, the J call TRBJ2-7, with D perhaps matching TRBD2 (6 bases). V lost 1 base to trimming and J lost 3 bases, with 16 bases between them. The CDR3 has 16 amino acids. The CDR3 nucleotides read TGTGCCAGCAGTTTAGAGGGCCGGGAGCGCTTCTACGAGCAGTACTTC. Encoded protein: CASSLEGRERFYEQYF.

This chain uses TRBV7-3 with TRBJ2-7; D call uncertain. Trimming stripped 6 bases from V and 5 bases from J, with 14 bases between. This CDR3 comprises 13 residues. The germline V gene has CDR1 SGHTA and CDR2 FQGTGA. CDR3 region: CASSLLLGHEQYF. CDR3 nucleotides: TGTGCCAGCAGTCTCCTTTTGGGCCACGAGCAGTACTTC.

The chain links TRBV4-2 to TRBJ2-1; D not resolved. The germline V and J ends were trimmed by 4 bases and 8 bases, with 12 bases remaining between them. Per germline, CDR1 LGHNA and CDR2 YNFKEQ. The CDR3 sequence is 13 residues long. The CDR3 DNA reads as TGTGCCAGCAGCCCGGGCCTCTGGGATGAGCAGTTCTTC. The encoded protein is CASSPGLWDEQFF.

This chain joins TRBV6-2 or TRBV6-3 and TRBJ2-2; unclear D gene. The germline V gene encodes CDR1 MNHEY and CDR2 SVGEGT. Trimming cost V 2 bases and J 5 bases, with 9 bases left between them. The CDR3 totals 14 residues. The CDR3: CASSYQDQTGELFF. CDR3 DNA sequence: TGTGCCAGCAGTTACCAAGACCAAACCGGGGAGCTGTTTTTT.

This clonotype was picked up a small number of times. This rearrangement joins TRBV18 to TRBJ1-2; a weak D match, TRBD1 (6 bases). The CDR3 consists of 14 residues. Trimming removed 3 bases at V and 8 bases at J, with 16 bases between. Germline CDR1 KGHSH, CDR2 LQKENI. CDR3 sequence reads: CASSPEDSRPGYTF. The CDR3, as DNA: TGTGCCAGCTCACCCGAGGACAGCCGGCCCGGCTACACCTTC.

The CDR3 loop reads CASSQPNGQTNEQFF. CDR3 DNA sequence: TGTGCCAGCAGCCAACCGAATGGACAGACTAATGAGCAGTTCTTC. The chain recombines TRBV4-2 with TRBJ2-1; weak D call: TRBD1 (6 bases). The CDR3 covers 15 residues. Between the trimmed V and J ends, which lost 2 bases and 7 bases, there was a span of 15 bases. The V gene's germline CDR1 is LGHNA and CDR2 YNFKEQ.

This clonotype has at least ten counts. The chain has TRBV10-3 and TRBJ2-1; D may be TRBD1 (5 bases). The CDR3 has 13 residues. Trimming left V 7 bases short and J 6 bases short, with 13 bases between. The V gene's germline CDR1 is ENHRY and CDR2 SYGVKD. The CDR3 region is CAITPDRINEQFF. CDR3 coding DNA: TGTGCCATCACTCCTGACAGAATCAATGAGCAGTTCTTC.

This clonotype was picked up a small number of times. CDR3 sequence reads: CASSLAGQGSDTQYF. The DNA for the CDR3 is TGTGCCAGCAGTTTAGCGGGACAGGGATCAGATACGCAGTATTTT. V is TRBV27 and J is TRBJ2-3; 9 nucleotides line up with TRBD1. This CDR3 contains 15 residues. V lost 2 bases and J lost 4; bases outside the gene matches: 4. Germline V gene lookup returns CDR1 MNHEY and CDR2 SMNVEV (reference sequence).

This clonotype was detected many times. This chain joins TRBV29-1 and TRBJ2-1, with D tentatively TRBD1 (7 bases). Germline CDR1 reads SQVTM; CDR2 reads ANQGSEA. Trimming took off 6 bases at V and 8 bases at J, with 20 bases between the two ends. The CDR3 consists of 14 residues. This CDR3 is CSVDQGGVRDEQFF. The CDR3 DNA follows: TGCAGCGTCGACCAGGGGGGTGTGCGGGATGAGCAGTTCTTC.

There are many counts of this clonotype. The chain employs TRBV6-2 or TRBV6-3 and TRBJ2-1, with TRBD2 identical over 10 bases. The CDR3 totals 16 residues. CDR1 is MNHEY and CDR2 is SVGEGT in the germline V gene. The V gene end was trimmed by 5 bases and the J gene end by 0 bases; junction bases not matched to a gene: 4. The CDR3 protein is CASSKAGGISYNEQFF. CDR3 sequence (DNA): TGTGCCAGCAGTAAAGCGGGAGGGATCTCCTACAATGAGCAGTTCTTC.

In this sample, this clonotype turned up many times. V and J are TRBV29-1 and TRBJ2-7; a possible D gene is TRBD1 (6 bases). Germline-derived CDR1 and CDR2 are SQVTM and ANQGSEA. The CDR3 spans 12 residues. Trimming removed 6 bases from V and 4 bases from J, with 13 bases in between. Here the CDR3 reads CSVLTGPYEQYF. CDR3 DNA: TGCAGCGTGCTGACAGGTCCTTACGAGCAGTACTTC.

This clonotype was seen at least ten times. The rearrangement uses TRBV7-8 and TRBJ2-3, with a weak D call TRBD1 (6 bases). Germline CDR1 is SGHVS and CDR2 is FQNEAQ. V was shortened by 10 bases and J by 2 bases, with 16 bases between the two germline ends. The CDR3 loop spans 14 amino acids. CDR3 in DNA: TGTGCCACCAGGGGACGGACAGTCACAGATACGCAGTATTTT. Protein sequence: CATRGRTVTDTQYF.